This T cell receptor (beta chain) was profiled in a study of OX40 agonist ivuxolimab in advanced cancers. Context from the whole study: Ivuxolimab was a fully human IgG2 agonistic monoclonal antibody targeting the costimulatory receptor OX40 (CD134). Peripheral TCRbeta sequencing was intended to test whether TCR sequence diversity was altered and clonal T-cell expansion was caused by ivuxolimab. Of the roughly 52 dose-escalation patients, hepatocellular carcinoma was present in some 19, melanoma in about 15, renal cell carcinoma in 9 and head and neck cancer in 9. Patients were allowed to have had prior anti-PD-1, anti-PD-L1 or anti-CTLA-4 therapy, and approximately 40% of the dose-escalation patients had been treated with checkpoint inhibitors. A male proportion of roughly 80% and a mean age of about 60 years, ranging from 23 to 79, were recorded for the dose-escalation cohort. The monotherapy dose-escalation portion (N ≈ 52 patients) of the phase I ivuxolimab trial is reported in the paper. Three dose-escalation patients achieved partial responses, one with hepatocellular carcinoma and two with cutaneous melanoma. Intravenous ivuxolimab was administered to patients every 2 weeks at six dose levels: 0.01, 0.1, 0.3, 1.5, 3 and 10 mg/kg. What the authors observed across the whole study: Low levels of normalized T-cell clonal expansion were also seen in some nonresponding patients. After ivuxolimab, CD8+ T cells had more expanded clones than CD4+ T cells on average. Which antigens the clonally expanded peripheral T cells were specific for was not determined. In partial responders in the 0.1-3.0 mg/kg groups, normalized peripheral clonal expansion was found to be among the lowest, especially among CD8+ T cells. Clonal expansion of both CD4+ and CD8+ blood T cells was observed from baseline to week 6 at doses 0.1 to 3.0 mg/kg.

As for this clone: This clone's antigen is unknown. The input lacks base qualities; no much larger clone sits a single base away.

To sequence the TCRbeta CDR3 region, genomic DNA was isolated from the sorted cells. The immunoSEQ Assay was used to sequence the TCRbeta CDR3 regions. Entries here come from immuneACCESS through TCRdb and include only in-frame sequences with V and J called. Some clones fail to appear in such tables; in the studies checked, an unresolved V gene covers under half of the shortfall, and the cause of the remainder is unknown. The sample table lists approximately 59,000 clones, around four fifths of them with a count of one. In total, the top ten clones hold around 3.6% of the sample. Patients with autoimmune disease history or receiving systemic immunosuppression were excluded from the trial. In every dose cohort, peripheral blood was drawn for TCR sequencing at baseline, cycle 4 day 1, and cycle 7 day 1. Samples came from an open-label, multicenter, first-in-human phase I dose-escalation trial of ivuxolimab. Adults with locally advanced or metastatic head and neck squamous cell, hepatocellular, melanoma or renal cell carcinoma were enrolled in the trial. Before TCR sequencing, CD4+ T cells and CD8+ T cells from peripheral blood were sorted into separate populations.

The CDR3 goes from the cysteine to the phenylalanine over 14 residues. The entry retains the CDR3 DNA only, 42 bases that are in frame from base 1. For CDR1 and CDR2, the germline V gene (reference sequence) lists SEHNR and FQNEAQ. The junction shows trimming of 4 bases on V and 3 bases on J, plus 10 bases between the germline ends. The sequence came from an adult with an advanced solid tumor such as melanoma, head and neck, liver or kidney cancer. This sample comprised CD4+ or CD8+ T cells sorted from blood, obtained in a trial of the OX40 agonist ivuxolimab. This chain is built from TRBV7-9 and TRBJ1-5; TRBD1 might be the D gene, on 6 matching bases. CDR3 region: CASSSWTDNQPQHF. The base sequence is TGTGCCAGCAGCTCGTGGACAGACAATCAGCCCCAGCATTTT.